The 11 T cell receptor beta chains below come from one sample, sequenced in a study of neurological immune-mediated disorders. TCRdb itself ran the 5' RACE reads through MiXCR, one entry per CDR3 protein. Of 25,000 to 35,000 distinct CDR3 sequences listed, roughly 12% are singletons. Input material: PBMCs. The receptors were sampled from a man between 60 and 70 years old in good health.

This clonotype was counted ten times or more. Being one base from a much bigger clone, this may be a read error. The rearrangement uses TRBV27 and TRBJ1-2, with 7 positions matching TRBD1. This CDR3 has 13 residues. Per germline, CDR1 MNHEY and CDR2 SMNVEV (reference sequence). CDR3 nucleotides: TGTGCCAGCAGTTTGAGGGGGCGGGATGGCAACACCTTC. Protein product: CASSLRGRDGNTF.

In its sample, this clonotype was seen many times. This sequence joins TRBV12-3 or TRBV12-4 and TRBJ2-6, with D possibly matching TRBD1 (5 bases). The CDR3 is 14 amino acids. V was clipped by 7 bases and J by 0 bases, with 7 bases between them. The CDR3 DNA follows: TGTGCCAGCACAGGGATCTCTGGGGCCAACGTCCTGACTTTC. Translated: CASTGISGANVLTF.

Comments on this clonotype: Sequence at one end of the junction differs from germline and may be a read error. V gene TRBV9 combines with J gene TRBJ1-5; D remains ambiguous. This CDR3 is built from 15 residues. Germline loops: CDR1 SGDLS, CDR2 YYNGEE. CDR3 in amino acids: CASRVSASANQPQHF. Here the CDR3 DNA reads TGTGCCAGCCGCGTATCCGCGTCAGCCAATCAGCCCCAGCATTTT. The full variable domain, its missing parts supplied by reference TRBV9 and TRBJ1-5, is DSGVTQTPKHLITATGQRVTLRCSPRSGDLSVYWYQQSLDQGLQFLIQYYNGEERAKGNILERFSAQQFPDLHSELNLSSLELGDSALYFCASRVSASANQPQHFGDGTRLSIL.

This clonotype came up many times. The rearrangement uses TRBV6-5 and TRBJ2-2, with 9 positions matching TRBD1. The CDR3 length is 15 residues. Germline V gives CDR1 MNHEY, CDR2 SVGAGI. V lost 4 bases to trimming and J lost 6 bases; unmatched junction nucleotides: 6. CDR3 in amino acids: CASSSRQGDAGELFF. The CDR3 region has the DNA TGTGCCAGCAGTTCGCGACAGGGGGACGCCGGGGAGCTGTTTTTT.

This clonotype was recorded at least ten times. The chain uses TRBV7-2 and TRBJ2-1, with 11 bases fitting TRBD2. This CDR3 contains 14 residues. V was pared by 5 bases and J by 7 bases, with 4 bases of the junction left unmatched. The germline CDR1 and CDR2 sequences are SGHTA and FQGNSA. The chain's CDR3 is CASSPRLAGNEQFF. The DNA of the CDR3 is TGTGCCAGCAGCCCTAGACTAGCGGGAAATGAGCAGTTCTTC.

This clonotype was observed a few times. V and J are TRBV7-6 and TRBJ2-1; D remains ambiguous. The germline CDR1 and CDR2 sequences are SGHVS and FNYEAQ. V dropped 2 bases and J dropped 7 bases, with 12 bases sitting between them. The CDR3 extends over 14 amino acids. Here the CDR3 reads CASSLNAGGNEQFF. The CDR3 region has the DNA TGTGCCAGCAGCTTAAATGCAGGTGGGAATGAGCAGTTCTTC.

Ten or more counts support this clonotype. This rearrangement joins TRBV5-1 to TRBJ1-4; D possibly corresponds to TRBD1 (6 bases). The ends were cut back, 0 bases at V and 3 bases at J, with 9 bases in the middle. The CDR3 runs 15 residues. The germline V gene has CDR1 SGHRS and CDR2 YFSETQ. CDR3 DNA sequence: TGCGCCAGCAGCTTGGGACAGGCAGCTAATGAAAAACTGTTTTTT. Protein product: CASSLGQAANEKLFF.

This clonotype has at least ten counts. The CDR3 protein is CASSSTGSSYEQYF. As DNA, the CDR3 is TGTGCCAGCAGTTCGACAGGGAGCTCCTACGAGCAGTACTTC. This chain uses TRBV28 with TRBJ2-7; 7 bases are a match to TRBD1. The CDR3 totals 14 residues. V lost 4 bases and J lost 0; bases outside the gene matches: 3. The germline gives CDR1 MDHEN, CDR2 SYDVKM. Full variable domain (missing parts from reference TRBV28 and TRBJ2-7): DVKVTQSSRYLVKRTGEKVFLECVQDMDHENMFWYRQDPGLGLRLIYFSYDVKMKEKGDIPEGYSVSREKKERFSLILESASTNQTSMYLCASSSTGSSYEQYFGPGTRLTVT.

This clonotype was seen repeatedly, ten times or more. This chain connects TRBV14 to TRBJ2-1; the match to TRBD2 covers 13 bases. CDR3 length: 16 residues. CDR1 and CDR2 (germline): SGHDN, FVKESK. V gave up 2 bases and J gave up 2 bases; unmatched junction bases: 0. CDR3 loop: CASSQTSGRAYNEQFF. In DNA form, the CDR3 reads TGTGCCAGCAGCCAAACTAGCGGGAGGGCCTACAATGAGCAGTTCTTC.

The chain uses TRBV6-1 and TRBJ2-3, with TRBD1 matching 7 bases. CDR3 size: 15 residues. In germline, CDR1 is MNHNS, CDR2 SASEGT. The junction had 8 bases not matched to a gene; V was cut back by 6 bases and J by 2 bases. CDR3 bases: TGTGCCAGCAGCACAGGGGCTGGGGTCACAGATACGCAGTATTTT. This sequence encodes CASSTGAGVTDTQYF.

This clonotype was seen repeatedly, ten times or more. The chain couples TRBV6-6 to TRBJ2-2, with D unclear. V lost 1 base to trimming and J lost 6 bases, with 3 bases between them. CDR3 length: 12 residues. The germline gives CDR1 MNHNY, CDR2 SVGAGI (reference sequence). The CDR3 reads CASSYYSGELFF. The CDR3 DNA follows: TGTGCCAGCAGTTACTACTCCGGGGAGCTGTTTTTT.